The next 12 T cell receptor beta chains were all read from a single sample in a study of blood T cell repertoires in COVID-19. The method was immunoSEQ multiplex PCR; TCRdb's version includes in-frame clones alone and lacks a portion of them. The data show 150,000 to 200,000 clones, roughly 82% seen once. The sequenced sample consisted of peripheral blood. The source of these receptors is a woman aged 65 to 85 with acute or convalescent COVID-19.

The chain uses TRBV3-1 (or the pseudogene TRBV3-2) and TRBJ2-1, with D possibly TRBD2 on 5 matching bases. This CDR3 contains 12 residues. Germline CDR1 LGHDT, CDR2 YNNKEL (reference sequence). V dropped 4 bases and J dropped 4 bases, with 5 bases sitting between them. The DNA of the CDR3 is TGTGCCAGCAGCCGGGAGTACAATGAGCAGTTCTTC. It codes for CASSREYNEQFF.

The chain joins TRBV19 to TRBJ1-6; 8 bases fit TRBD1. Trimming at V came to 3 bases and at J to 7 bases, leaving 8 bases not matched to a gene. There are 16 residues in the CDR3. Germline loops: CDR1 LNHDA, CDR2 SQIVND (reference sequence). CDR3 residues: CASSIQTGARNSPLHF. The DNA for the CDR3 is TGTGCCAGTAGTATCCAGACAGGGGCAAGGAATTCACCCCTCCACTTT.

In regard to this clone: The sample holds other DNA sequences that translate to the same CDR3. The chain combines TRBV7-9 with TRBJ1-2, with TRBD1 identical over 7 bases. The CDR3 spans 12 residues. The V segment lost 6 bases and the J segment 3 bases; nucleotides outside the gene matches: 1. Germline V CDR1 and CDR2: SEHNR, FQNEAQ (reference sequence). DNA for the CDR3: TGTGCCAGCAGTCAGGGGGACTATGGCTACACCTTC. This translates into CASSQGDYGYTF. Using reference TRBV7-9 and TRBJ1-2 for the parts outside the CDR3, the full variable domain is DTGVSQNPRHKITKRGQNVTFRCDPISEHNRLYWYRQTLGQGPEFLTYFQNEAQLEKSRLLSDRFSAERPKGSFSTLEIQRTEQGDSAMYLCASSQGDYGYTFGSGTRLTVV.

The chain uses TRBV25-1 and TRBJ2-5; D is ambiguous. Between the trimmed V and J ends, which lost 1 base and 4 bases, there was a span of 7 bases. Germline CDR1 and CDR2: MGHDK and SYGVNS. The CDR3 has 13 amino acids. CDR3 DNA: TGTGCCAGCAGTGAATGGCAGATAGAGACCCAGTACTTC. Translated, it gives CASSEWQIETQYF.

The chain links TRBV30 to TRBJ1-1, with 10 bases lining up with TRBD1. This CDR3 spans 15 amino acids. V shed 0 bases and J 5 bases; nucleotides not matched to a gene: 6. The V gene's germline CDR1 is GTSNPN and CDR2 SVGIG (reference sequence). CDR3 bases: TGTGCCTGGAGTGTAGGAGGACAGGGGGGGACTGAAGCTTTCTTT. Translation: CAWSVGGQGGTEAFF.

This clone was picked up many times. This chain connects TRBV7-2 to TRBJ2-1; weak D call: TRBD1 (7 bases). Trimming took off 8 bases at V and 4 bases at J, with 12 bases between the two ends. This CDR3 spans 13 amino acids. Germline CDR1 reads SGHTA; CDR2 reads FQGNSA. CDR3 residues: CASAPGGYNEQFF. The CDR3, as DNA: TGTGCCAGCGCCCCAGGGGGGTACAATGAGCAGTTCTTC.

The V call is TRBV18, the J call TRBJ2-5; possibly TRBD1 for D (6 bases). This CDR3 contains 13 residues. CDR1 is KGHSH, CDR2 LQKENI, per germline. With 1 base removed from V and 4 bases from J, the gap between germline ends came to 7 bases. The chain's CDR3 is CASSPRGGETQYF. DNA of the CDR3: TGTGCCAGCTCACCACGAGGGGGAGAGACCCAGTACTTC.

The CDR3: CASSLTGPPTGREAFF. In DNA, the CDR3 is TGTGCCAGCAGCTTAACGGGTCCCCCGACAGGGCGGGAAGCTTTCTTT. This rearrangement joins TRBV7-3 to TRBJ1-1, with TRBD1 identical over 7 bases. The CDR3 consists of 16 residues. V lost 0 bases, J lost 8 bases, and 12 bases stayed unmatched. The germline CDR1 and CDR2 sequences are SGHTA and FQGTGA.

The chain has TRBV7-8 and TRBJ2-5, with 10 nucleotides matching TRBD1. This CDR3 comprises 14 residues. Unmatched junction bases numbered 3, after V lost 3 bases and J lost 5 bases. In germline, CDR1 is SGHVS, CDR2 FQNEAQ. The CDR3 coding sequence is TGTGCCAGCAGCTTGACAGGGGGCGCGGAGACCCAGTACTTC. It encodes CASSLTGGAETQYF.

The V and J genes are TRBV4-3 and TRBJ2-2; D may be TRBD2 (6 bases). The CDR3 extends over 17 amino acids. With 2 bases removed from V and 4 bases from J, the gap between germline ends came to 17 bases. Germline loops: CDR1 LGHNA, CDR2 YSLEER. The CDR3 sequence is CASSQSPREPSTGELFF. The CDR3, as DNA: TGCGCCAGCAGCCAAAGCCCCCGGGAGCCGAGCACCGGGGAGCTGTTTTTT.

V gene TRBV5-6 combines with J gene TRBJ1-4, with D possibly matching TRBD1 (6 bases). The CDR3 has 16 residues. Germline V gives CDR1 SGHDT, CDR2 YYEEEE. The ends were cut back, 3 bases at V and 7 bases at J, with 19 bases in the middle. In nucleotides, the CDR3 is TGTGCCAGCAGCTGGCAGGGGAGGGGAATTAGTGAAAAACTGTTTTTT. This translates into CASSWQGRGISEKLFF.

This clone occurred a few times. The CDR3 sequence: CASSLEGGQPQHF. The CDR3 region has the DNA TGTGCCAGCAGCTTAGAGGGGGGGCAGCCCCAGCATTTT. This chain links TRBV7-9 with TRBJ1-5; possible D gene TRBD1, 6 bases. Trimming shortened V by 1 base and J by 7 bases, and 8 bases separated the two germline ends. Germline CDR1 SEHNR, CDR2 FQNEAQ (reference sequence). The CDR3 consists of 13 residues.